This TCR beta chain was sequenced during a study of T-cell memory formation after mild COVID-19. Study-level information: TCR clusters mostly belonged to single donors. Overall study results and limits: There were some responding clones in pre-infection memory, which suggested that cross-reactive memory had joined. While clones contracting from day 15 to 85 were balanced between CD4 and CD8, later expanders leaned CD4+.

It was 5'RACE with constant-segment primers that produced the TCR alpha and TCR beta cDNA libraries, which carried sample barcodes and UMIs. TCRdb re-derived calls from the 5' RACE reads in MiXCR, one entry per CDR3 protein. The sample contains some 190,000 distinct CDR3 sequences, approximately 20% of which appear only once. The germline CDR1 and CDR2 sequences are SGHTA and FQGTGA. V trimming: 4 bases; J trimming: 6 bases; junction bases outside the gene matches: 2. The CDR3 spans 15 residues. With regard to this clonotype: Its antigen is not known.

The TCR comes from an adult woman who had mild COVID-19 (a few samples of this study predate the infection). Cell type and time point are not known. Sequencing was carried out using PBMCs or a T cell subset sorted from them (not recorded which). V gene TRBV7-3 combines with J gene TRBJ2-1; 14 bases match TRBD2. CDR3 loop: CASSSTSGGANEQFF. The CDR3 nucleotides are TGTGCCAGCAGCTCGACTAGCGGGGGGGCCAATGAGCAGTTCTTC.